This TCR beta chain was identified in a study of naive and memory T cell subsets. Study-level findings and limits: No ground truth validated the naive and memory repertoire findings. The power law exponent of TCR abundance differed between naive and memory cells.

Both TRBC1 and TRBC2 were covered by a beta constant-region primer of two equimolar oligonucleotides. Nested alpha and beta constant-region primers with the SP2 primer drove four PCR rounds on ligated cDNA. TCRdb re-called the UMI-ligation and nested PCR reads with MiXCR, one entry per CDR3 protein. The sample records 9,500 to 10,000 distinct CDR3 sequences, around 5.5% being singletons. This clonotype has at least ten counts. Its antigen is undetermined. Trimming stripped 5 bases from V and 5 bases from J, with 18 bases between. The CDR3 runs 15 residues. Germline V gene lookup returns CDR1 SGHTA and CDR2 FQGNSA. Cells stained for CD3, CD4, CD8, CD45RA and CD27 were sorted into four subsets.

This chain links TRBV7-2 with TRBJ1-1; tentatively, D is TRBD1 (6 bases). Sequencing was performed on CD4+ TEMRA cells from blood. Sample subset: effector memory re-expressing CD45RA, CD45RA+ CD27-. This TCR derives from a human donor in good health. The CDR3 loop is CASSQQTGIGTEAFF. The CDR3, as DNA: TGTGCCAGCAGCCAACAGACAGGTATAGGTACTGAAGCTTTCTTT.